Listed below are T cell receptor beta chains from one sample, sequenced in a study of OX40 agonist ivuxolimab in advanced cancers. Profiling relied on immunoSEQ multiplex PCR, and the TCRdb table lists in-frame clones only, not all of them. The table includes 20,000 to 25,000 clones, 65% to 85% detected once. The specimen was CD4+ or CD8+ T cells sorted from blood, collected in a trial of the OX40 agonist ivuxolimab. Every receptor here comes from an adult with an advanced solid tumor such as melanoma, head and neck, liver or kidney cancer. Each CDR3 is given with its conserved first and last residue. A D gene is named only where the DNA matches it firmly. Only part of the rows carry a size: once, few, many, or a class if the clone is expanded.

TRBV5-1,TRBJ2-2,-,17,-,CASSLPSRETNTGELFF,TGCGCCAGCAGCCTCCCTAGTAGAGAGACAAACACCGGGGAGCTGTTTTTT
TRBV9,TRBJ2-7,-,14,-,CASNTGTQSYEQYF,TGTGCCAGCAACACCGGGACCCAATCCTACGAGCAGTACTTC
TRBV7-2,TRBJ2-1,once,15,-,CASSLNHRGYNEQFF,TGTGCCAGCAGCTTAAACCATAGGGGCTACAATGAGCAGTTCTTC
TRBV27,TRBJ2-3,-,15,-,CASSLEITSTDTQYF,TGTGCCAGCAGTTTGGAAATTACTAGCACAGATACGCAGTATTTT
TRBV13,TRBJ2-7,once,14,-,CASSLPSENYEQYF,TGTGCCAGCAGCTTACCCAGCGAGAACTACGAGCAGTACTTC
TRBV7-6,TRBJ2-1,-,20,TRBD2,CASSLRIASSGKGTYNEQFF,TGTGCCAGCAGCTTAAGGATAGCGAGTAGCGGGAAGGGGACCTACAATGAGCAGTTCTTC
TRBV15,TRBJ1-1,-,14,TRBD1,CATRITGGRTEAFF,TGTGCCACCAGAATTACAGGGGGTAGGACTGAAGCTTTCTTT
TRBV29-1,TRBJ1-2,-,13,-,CSVYEGRVYGYTF,TGCAGCGTTTATGAAGGCAGGGTCTATGGCTACACCTTC
TRBV19,TRBJ1-1,-,13,-,CASSISLNTEAFF,TGTGCCAGTAGTATAAGCCTGAACACTGAAGCTTTCTTT
TRBV10-2,TRBJ2-4,-,15,TRBD2,CASTALAGAKNIQYF,TGCGCCAGCACCGCACTAGCGGGAGCCAAAAACATTCAGTACTTC
TRBV7-9,TRBJ2-4,-,12,TRBD1,CASSLDRDIQYF,TGTGCCAGCAGCCTGGACAGGGACATTCAGTACTTC
TRBV10-1,TRBJ2-1,few,14,-,CASSSILQENEQFF,TGCGCCAGCTCCTCGATCCTCCAGGAGAATGAGCAGTTCTTC
TRBV30,TRBJ2-3,once,15,-,CAWSPLSGARDTQYF,TGTGCCTGGAGTCCTTTGTCGGGGGCGAGAGATACGCAGTATTTT
TRBV5-8,TRBJ2-3,-,15,-,CASSSQGVSTDTQYF,TGTGCCAGCAGCTCTCAGGGAGTAAGCACAGATACGCAGTATTTT
TRBV9,TRBJ2-2,-,16,-,CASSVAGGRGAGELFF,TGTGCCAGCAGCGTAGCTGGGGGGCGAGGCGCCGGGGAGCTGTTTTTT
TRBV27,TRBJ1-5,-,15,-,CASSLSKGAAQPQHF,TGTGCCAGCAGTTTATCGAAAGGAGCTGCTCAGCCCCAGCATTTT
TRBV4-1,TRBJ2-7,-,17,TRBD2,CASSQVKRAGGSYEQYF,TGCGCCAGCAGCCAAGTGAAGAGAGCGGGAGGTTCCTACGAGCAGTACTTC
TRBV2,TRBJ1-4,-,17,-,CASSEALGETTNEKLFF,TGTGCCAGCAGTGAAGCGCTTGGGGAAACAACTAATGAAAAACTGTTTTTT
TRBV27,TRBJ2-7,few,14,TRBD1,CASSTGTVPYEQYF,TGTGCCAGCAGCACCGGGACAGTGCCCTACGAGCAGTACTTC
TRBV11-2,TRBJ2-3,-,12,-,CASSSGADTQYF,TGTGCCAGCAGCTCCGGTGCAGATACGCAGTATTTT
TRBV4-3,TRBJ2-1,-,15,TRBD2,CASSQGLAVYNEQFF,TGCGCCAGCAGCCAAGGACTAGCGGTCTACAATGAGCAGTTCTTC
TRBV4-2,TRBJ2-1,-,15,-,CASSQTRADSIEQFF,TGTGCCAGCAGCCAAACCCGCGCAGATTCAATCGAGCAGTTCTTC
TRBV25-1,TRBJ2-5,-,15,-,CASSAPGLGGETQYF,TGTGCCAGCAGTGCCCCAGGACTCGGGGGTGAGACCCAGTACTTC
TRBV7-9,TRBJ2-1,-,18,TRBD2,CASSLRASGGPSYNEQFF,TGTGCCAGCAGCTTACGGGCTAGCGGGGGGCCTTCCTACAATGAGCAGTTCTTC
TRBV4-1,TRBJ2-3,-,18,TRBD2,CASSQVPTSGSNADTQYF,TGCGCCAGCAGCCAAGTTCCAACTAGCGGGAGTAACGCAGATACGCAGTATTTT
TRBV4-1,TRBJ2-7,-,15,TRBD1,CASSQDRGTAYEQYF,TGCGCCAGCAGCCAAGATCGAGGGACAGCCTACGAGCAGTACTTC
TRBV27,TRBJ2-7,-,16,-,CASSPSQGESSYEQYF,TGTGCCAGCAGTCCCTCCCAGGGCGAGAGCTCCTACGAGCAGTACTTC